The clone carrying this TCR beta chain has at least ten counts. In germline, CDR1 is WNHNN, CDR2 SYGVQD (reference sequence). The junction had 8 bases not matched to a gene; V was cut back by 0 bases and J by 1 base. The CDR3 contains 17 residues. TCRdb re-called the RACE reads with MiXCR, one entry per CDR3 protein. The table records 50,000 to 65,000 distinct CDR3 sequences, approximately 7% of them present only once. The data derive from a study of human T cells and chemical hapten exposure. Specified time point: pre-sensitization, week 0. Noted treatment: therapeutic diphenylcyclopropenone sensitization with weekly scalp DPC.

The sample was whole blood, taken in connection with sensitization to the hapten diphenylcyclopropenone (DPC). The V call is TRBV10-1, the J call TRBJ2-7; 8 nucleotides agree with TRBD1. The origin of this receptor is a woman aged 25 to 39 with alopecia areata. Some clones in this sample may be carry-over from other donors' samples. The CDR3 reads CASSESTTGEISYEQYF. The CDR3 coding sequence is TGCGCCAGCAGTGAGTCGACGACAGGGGAAATTTCCTACGAGCAGTACTTC.